This record covers a single T cell receptor beta chain. The data were taken from a study of T cells in Graves' hyperthyroidism and ophthalmopathy. Amplification yielded TCR beta CDR3 regions, with RNA transcripts as the source. HTBI primers drove first-round RT-PCR of the TCR CDR3. A single record per CDR3 protein comes from TCRdb applying MiXCR to the multiplex PCR reads. Among hundreds of thousands of distinct CDR3 sequences, 15% to 20% were seen once, and the ten largest hold 39%. The germline V gene encodes CDR1 LNHNV and CDR2 YYDKDF (reference sequence). V was clipped by 0 bases and J by 5 bases, with 13 bases between them. This CDR3 region has 16 residues.

The V call is TRBV15, the J call TRBJ1-4, with a tentative D call TRBD1 (5 bases). The sequencing input was blood. The sequence came from a man in his fifties or sixties with Graves' ophthalmopathy. The CDR3 spells CATSRDGGAANEKLFF. The CDR3 DNA sequence: TGTGCCACCAGCAGAGACGGAGGGGCCGCAAATGAAAAACTGTTTTTT.